This passage covers 21 T cell receptor beta chains from one sample sequenced in a study of T cells expressing NK-cell markers. From the 5' RACE reads, TCRdb lists one entry per CDR3 protein and no DNA. The sample shows 200,000 to 300,000 distinct CDR3 sequences, and roughly 0.4% sits with its ten largest clones. The sequenced sample consisted of blood T cells: a sorted CD56 or NKG2C T cell subset, CD4+ or CD8+ T cells, or bulk PBMC T cells (not recorded which). The origin of the receptors is a man aged 18 to 35 in good health.

This chain connects TRBV7-2 to TRBJ2-7. Germline CDR1 is SGHTA and CDR2 is FQGNSA. This CDR3 has 11 residues. CDR3 amino acids: CASSLRPEQYF. Based on the CDR3 plus reference TRBV7-2 and TRBJ2-7, the full variable domain is GAGVSQSPSNKVTEKGKDVELRCDPISGHTALYWYRQSLGQGLEFLIYFQGNSAPDKSGLPSDRFSAERTGGSVSTLTIQRTQQEDSAVYLCASSLRPEQYFGPGTRLTVT.

The chain carries TRBV5-1 and TRBJ2-3; TCRdb's assignment of TRBD2 cannot be checked, as there is no DNA. The germline V gene has CDR1 SGHRS and CDR2 YFSETQ. The CDR3 contains 18 residues. CDR3 region: CASSLVREAASSTDTQYF.

The genes are TRBV12-3 or TRBV12-4 and TRBJ1-4; as DNA is missing, the TRBD1 call by TCRdb cannot be tested. The CDR3 spans 12 residues. The CDR3 region is CASSFIRGQLFF.

The gene calls are TRBV15 and TRBJ2-5; TCRdb reports TRBD1, a call that lacks DNA to check it against. CDR1 is LNHNV and CDR2 is YYDKDF in the germline V gene (reference sequence). The CDR3 loop spans 14 amino acids. CDR3 sequence: CATSRPGVQETQYF.

This chain links TRBV2 with TRBJ2-2; lacking DNA, the TRBD1 call made by TCRdb goes unchecked. Germline-derived CDR1 and CDR2 are SNHLY and FYNNEI. This CDR3 comprises 12 residues. The CDR3 sequence: CASGRVSGELFF.

The V call is TRBV7-3, the J call TRBJ2-3; TCRdb proposes TRBD1, but this gene call is untestable without DNA. Germline V gene sequence: CDR1 SGHTA, CDR2 FQGTGA. CDR3 length: 17 residues. CDR3 amino acids: CASSPRPPGVLTDTQYF.

The V and J genes are TRBV5-1 and TRBJ2-7; TCRdb's D call, TRBD1, is unchecked because there is no DNA. The CDR3 has 14 amino acids. Germline V lookup: CDR1 SGHRS, CDR2 YFSETQ. CDR3 protein: CASSRGQGTYEQYF. Drawing the rest from reference TRBV5-1 and TRBJ2-7, the complete variable domain is KAGVTQTPRYLIKTRGQQVTLSCSPISGHRSVSWYQQTPGQGLQFLFEYFSETQRNKGNFPGRFSGRQFSNSRSEMNVSTLELGDSALYLCASSRGQGTYEQYFGPGTRLTVT.

The rearrangement uses TRBV15 and TRBJ1-6. Germline CDR1 LNHNV, CDR2 YYDKDF (reference sequence). The CDR3 is 13 residues long. CDR3 region: CATRGLEGSPLHF. Supplemented by reference TRBV15 and TRBJ1-6, the full variable domain reads DAMVIQNPRYQVTQFGKPVTLSCSQTLNHNVMYWYQQKSSQAPKLLFHYYDKDFNNEADTPDNFQSRRPNTSFCFLDIRSPGLGDTAMYLCATRGLEGSPLHFGNGTRLTVT.

The rearrangement links TRBV29-1 to TRBJ2-7; TCRdb returns TRBD2, unconfirmable since there is no DNA. This CDR3 has 14 amino acids. Germline CDR1 is SQVTM and CDR2 is ANQGSEA. The CDR3 protein is CSVDGPLRAYEQYF.

The chain uses TRBV4-2 and TRBJ1-4. The CDR3 sequence is 15 residues long. In germline, CDR1 is LGHNA, CDR2 YNFKEQ. CDR3: CASSQVRAVAEKLFF.

The chain couples TRBV9 to TRBJ2-7; TCRdb designates TRBD1, a call that cannot be tested without DNA. The CDR3 is 15 residues long. Germline values: CDR1 SGDLS, CDR2 YYNGEE. CDR3 residues: CASSVGGTGNYEQYF. Full variable domain (missing parts from reference TRBV9 and TRBJ2-7): DSGVTQTPKHLITATGQRVTLRCSPRSGDLSVYWYQQSLDQGLQFLIQYYNGEERAKGNILERFSAQQFPDLHSELNLSSLELGDSALYFCASSVGGTGNYEQYFGPGTRLTVT.

The gene calls are TRBV29-1 and TRBJ1-2. This CDR3 is built from 11 residues. Looked up from germline, CDR1 is SQVTM and CDR2 is ANQGSEA. CDR3 amino acids: CSVEAAGGYTF.

The V gene is TRBV18, the J gene TRBJ2-7; TCRdb picks TRBD2, but there is no DNA to check that call. The CDR3 length is 18 residues. The germline V gene has CDR1 KGHSH and CDR2 LQKENI. CDR3 protein: CASSPLGQRLAGVHEQYF. The entire variable domain, with the rest obtained from reference TRBV18 and TRBJ2-7, is as follows: NAGVMQNPRHLVRRRGQEARLRCSPMKGHSHVYWYRQLPEEGLKFMVYLQKENIIDESGMPKERFSAEFPKEGPSILRIQQVVRGDSAAYFCASSPLGQRLAGVHEQYFGPGTRLTVT.

The chain is built from TRBV6-2 or TRBV6-3 and TRBJ1-1; TCRdb gives TRBD1 as the D gene, but with no DNA this cannot be confirmed. CDR1 is MNHEY, CDR2 SVGEGT, per germline. The CDR3 has 12 residues. The CDR3 sequence: CASSEPPFEAFF.

The chain has TRBV20-1 and TRBJ1-3; TCRdb gives TRBD1 as the D gene, but with no DNA this cannot be confirmed. The CDR3 has 17 residues. Per the germline V gene, CDR1 is DFQATT and CDR2 is SNEGSKA (reference sequence). CDR3 in amino acids: CSARDIGRGTSGNTIYF.

The rearrangement joins TRBV20-1 to TRBJ2-3. From germline, CDR1 is DFQATT and CDR2 SNEGSKA (reference sequence). CDR3 size: 13 residues. This CDR3 is CSARIQFGDTQYF.

The chain combines TRBV6-1 with TRBJ2-2; TCRdb picks TRBD2, but there is no DNA to check that call. The germline CDR1 and CDR2 sequences are MNHNS and SASEGT. This CDR3 is 16 amino acids long. The CDR3 protein is CASQGLPGLGVGELFF.

CDR3 amino acids: CASSQDAGTDTQYF. The J gene is TRBJ2-3, the V gene TRBV4-3; checking the TCRdb D call of TRBD2 is not possible without DNA. CDR1 is LGHNA, CDR2 YSLEER, per germline. CDR3 length: 14 residues.

The genes are TRBV10-3 and TRBJ1-3; with no DNA, the TCRdb D assignment of TRBD1 cannot be verified. Looked up from germline, CDR1 is ENHRY and CDR2 is SYGVKD. The CDR3 has 14 amino acids. The CDR3 loop is CASIPGGSGNTIYF.

The chain joins TRBV6-4 to TRBJ1-5; TCRdb's assignment of TRBD1 cannot be checked, as there is no DNA. The CDR3 extends over 13 amino acids. The germline CDR1 and CDR2 sequences are MRHNA and SNTAGT. This chain's CDR3 is CASSVTTGQPQHF.

The J gene is TRBJ2-4, the V gene TRBV5-1; with no DNA, the TCRdb D assignment of TRBD2 cannot be verified. The CDR3 totals 15 residues. Germline assignment: CDR1 SGHRS and CDR2 YFSETQ. CDR3 sequence reads: CASSNRDFHGDIQYF. The complete variable domain, with remaining parts taken from reference TRBV5-1 and TRBJ2-4, reads KAGVTQTPRYLIKTRGQQVTLSCSPISGHRSVSWYQQTPGQGLQFLFEYFSETQRNKGNFPGRFSGRQFSNSRSEMNVSTLELGDSALYLCASSNRDFHGDIQYFGAGTRLSVL.